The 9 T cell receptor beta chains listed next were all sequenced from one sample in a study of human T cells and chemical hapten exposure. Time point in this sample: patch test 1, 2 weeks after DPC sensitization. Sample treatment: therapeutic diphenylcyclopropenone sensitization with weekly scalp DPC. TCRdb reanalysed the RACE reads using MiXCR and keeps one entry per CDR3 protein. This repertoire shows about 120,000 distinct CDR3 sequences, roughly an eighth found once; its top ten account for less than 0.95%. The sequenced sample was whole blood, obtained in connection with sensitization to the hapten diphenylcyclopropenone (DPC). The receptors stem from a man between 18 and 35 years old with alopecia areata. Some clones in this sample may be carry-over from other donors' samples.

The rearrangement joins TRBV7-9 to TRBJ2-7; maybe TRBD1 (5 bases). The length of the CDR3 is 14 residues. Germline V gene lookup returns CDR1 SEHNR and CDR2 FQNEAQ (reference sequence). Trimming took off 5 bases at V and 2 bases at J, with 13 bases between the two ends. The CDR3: CASSPPLGAYEQYV. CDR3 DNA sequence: TGTGCCAGCAGCCCCCCCCTAGGGGCCTACGAGCAGTACGTC.

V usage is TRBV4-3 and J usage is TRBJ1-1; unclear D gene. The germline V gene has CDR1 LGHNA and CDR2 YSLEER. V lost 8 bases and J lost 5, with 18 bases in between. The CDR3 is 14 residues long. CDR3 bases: TGCGCCAGCTCCTCGACTGGAGGTGGGACTGAAGCTTTCTTT. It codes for CASSSTGGGTEAFF.

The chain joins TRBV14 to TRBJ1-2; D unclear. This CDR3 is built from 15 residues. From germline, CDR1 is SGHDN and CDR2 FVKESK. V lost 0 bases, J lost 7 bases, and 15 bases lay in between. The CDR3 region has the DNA TGTGCCAGCAGCCAAGATTGGGCCCCGAGGTCTGGCTACACCTTC. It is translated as CASSQDWAPRSGYTF. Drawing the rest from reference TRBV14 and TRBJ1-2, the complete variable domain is EAGVTQFPSHSVIEKGQTVTLRCDPISGHDNLYWYRRVMGKEIKFLLHFVKESKQDESGMPNNRFLAERTGGTYSTLKVQPAELEDSGVYFCASSQDWAPRSGYTFGSGTRLTVV.

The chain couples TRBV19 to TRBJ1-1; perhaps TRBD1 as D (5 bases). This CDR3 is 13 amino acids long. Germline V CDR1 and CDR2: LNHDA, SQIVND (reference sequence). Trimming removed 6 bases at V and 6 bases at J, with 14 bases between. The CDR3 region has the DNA TGTGCCAGTAGCCTGACAGCGGGCGCTGAAGCTTTCTTT. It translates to CASSLTAGAEAFF.

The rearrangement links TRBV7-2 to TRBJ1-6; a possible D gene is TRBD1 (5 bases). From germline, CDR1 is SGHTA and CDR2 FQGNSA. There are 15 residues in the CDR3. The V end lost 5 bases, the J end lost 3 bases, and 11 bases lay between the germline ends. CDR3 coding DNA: TGTGCCAGCAGCCCACAGGTTATCTATAATTCACCCCTCCACTTT. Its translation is CASSPQVIYNSPLHF. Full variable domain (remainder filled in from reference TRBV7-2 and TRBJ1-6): GAGVSQSPSNKVTEKGKDVELRCDPISGHTALYWYRQSLGQGLEFLIYFQGNSAPDKSGLPSDRFSAERTGGSVSTLTIQRTQQEDSAVYLCASSPQVIYNSPLHFGNGTRLTVT.

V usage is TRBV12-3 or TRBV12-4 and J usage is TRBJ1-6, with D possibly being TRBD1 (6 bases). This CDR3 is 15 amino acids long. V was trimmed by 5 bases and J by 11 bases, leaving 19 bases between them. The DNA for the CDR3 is TGTGCCAGCAGTCCCGCCGGAGGGGGGTATACACCCCTCCACTTT. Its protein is CASSPAGGGYTPLHF.

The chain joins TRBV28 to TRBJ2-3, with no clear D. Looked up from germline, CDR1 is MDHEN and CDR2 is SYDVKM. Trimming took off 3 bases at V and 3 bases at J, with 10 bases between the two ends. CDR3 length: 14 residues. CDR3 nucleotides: TGTGCCAGCAGTTTTGGACGGATGACAGATACGCAGTATTTT. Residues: CASSFGRMTDTQYF. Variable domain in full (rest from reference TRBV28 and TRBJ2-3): DVKVTQSSRYLVKRTGEKVFLECVQDMDHENMFWYRQDPGLGLRLIYFSYDVKMKEKGDIPEGYSVSREKKERFSLILESASTNQTSMYLCASSFGRMTDTQYFGPGTRLTVL.

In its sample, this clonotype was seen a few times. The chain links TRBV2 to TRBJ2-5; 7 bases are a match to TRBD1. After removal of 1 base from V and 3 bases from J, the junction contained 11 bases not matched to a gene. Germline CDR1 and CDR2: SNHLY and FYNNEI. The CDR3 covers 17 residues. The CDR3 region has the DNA TGTGCCAGCAGTGAAGTGGGTGACAGGGTTTTAGAAGAGACCCAGTACTTC. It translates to CASSEVGDRVLEETQYF.

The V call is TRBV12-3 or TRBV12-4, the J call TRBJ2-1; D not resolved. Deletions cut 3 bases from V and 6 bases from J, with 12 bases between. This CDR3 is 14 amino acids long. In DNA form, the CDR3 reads TGTGCCAGCAGTTTCCCCCGACGGAGCAATGAGCAGTTCTTC. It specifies CASSFPRRSNEQFF.